These 30 T cell receptor beta chains originate from one sample sequenced in a study of blood T cell repertoires in COVID-19. Sequenced by immunoSEQ multiplex PCR; TCRdb stores in-frame clones only, minus some. The sample includes some 150,000 clones, approximately 85% seen only once; the top ten take about 1.2%. Sequencing was done on a sample of peripheral blood. These receptors were obtained from a man in his sixties who had recovered from COVID-19.

The CDR3 reads CASSYSGGRGYEQFF. DNA for the CDR3: TGTGCCAGCAGCTATAGCGGGGGGCGAGGGTATGAGCAGTTCTTC. The chain links TRBV5-5 to TRBJ2-1; 10 bases are a match to TRBD2. V lost 3 bases to trimming and J lost 8 bases; unmatched junction nucleotides: 8. This CDR3 comprises 15 residues. Germline V gene lookup returns CDR1 SGHKS and CDR2 YYEKEE (reference sequence). The whole variable domain, remainder taken from reference TRBV5-5 and TRBJ2-1, is DAGVTQSPTHLIKTRGQQVTLRCSPISGHKSVSWYQQVLGQGPQFIFQYYEKEERGRGNFPDRFSARQFPNYSSELNVNALLLGDSALYLCASSYSGGRGYEQFFGPGTRLTVL.

This chain uses TRBV5-1 with TRBJ1-3, with 8 nucleotides matching TRBD1. This CDR3 region has 14 residues. Trimming cost V 3 bases and J 2 bases; bases outside gene matches: 1. Germline CDR1 and CDR2: SGHRS and YFSETQ. CDR3 nucleotides: TGCGCCAGCAGCTGGGGACAGGCTGGAAACACCATATATTTT. As protein: CASSWGQAGNTIYF.

The CDR3 DNA reads as TGTGCCAGCTCTTCTAGCGGGGGATCCTACGAGCAGTACTTC. Amino acids: CASSSSGGSYEQYF. This chain links TRBV18 with TRBJ2-7, with 10 bases lining up with TRBD2. V was pared by 6 bases and J by 1 base, with 3 bases of the junction left unmatched. CDR3 length: 14 amino acids. CDR1 and CDR2 (germline): KGHSH, LQKENI.

This CDR3 reads CASSLELDGYTF. The CDR3, as DNA: TGCGCCAGCAGCTTGGAACTTGATGGCTACACCTTC. This chain joins TRBV5-1 and TRBJ1-2; D ambiguous. The CDR3 totals 12 residues. V was shortened by 0 bases and J by 6 bases, with 6 bases between the two germline ends. Germline CDR1 reads SGHRS; CDR2 reads YFSETQ.

This clone occurred a few times. The V and J genes are TRBV19 and TRBJ1-2, with a tentative D call TRBD1 (6 bases). Trimming shortened V by 10 bases and J by 6 bases, and 12 bases separated the two germline ends. Per germline, CDR1 LNHDA and CDR2 SQIVND (reference sequence). The CDR3 is 11 residues long. The chain's CDR3 is CATPEGDGYTF. CDR3 coding DNA: TGTGCCACCCCCGAGGGGGATGGCTACACCTTC. The entire variable domain, with the rest obtained from reference TRBV19 and TRBJ1-2, is as follows: DGGITQSPKYLFRKEGQNVTLSCEQNLNHDAMYWYRQDPGQGLRLIYYSQIVNDFQKGDIAEGYSVSREKKESFPLTVTSAQKNPTAFYLCATPEGDGYTFGSGTRLTVV.

The rearrangement links TRBV7-9 to TRBJ1-1; D not certain. Germline-derived CDR1 and CDR2 are SEHNR and FQNEAQ (reference sequence). Trimming took 3 bases from V and 4 from J, leaving 9 bases between them. This CDR3 region has 13 residues. CDR3 coding DNA: TGTGCCAGCAGCTTCATAGAGGGCACTGAAGCTTTCTTT. This gives the protein CASSFIEGTEAFF.

The V and J genes are TRBV7-9 and TRBJ1-2; D is undetermined. Trimming removed 4 bases at V and 5 bases at J, with 14 bases between. The CDR3 runs 14 residues. Germline V lookup: CDR1 SEHNR, CDR2 FQNEAQ (reference sequence). The CDR3 DNA is TGTGCCAGCAGCTCGGGAAGCGGGGTTTATGGCTACACCTTC. Its translation: CASSSGSGVYGYTF.

This chain links TRBV19 with TRBJ1-5; D remains unclear. The length of the CDR3 is 15 residues. The V end was cut by 5 bases, the J end by 4 bases, with 15 bases between. Germline V CDR1 and CDR2: LNHDA, SQIVND (reference sequence). The DNA for the CDR3 is TGTGCCAGTAGTGAGGGCCCTGCTGGGAATCAGCCCCAGCATTTT. Encoded protein: CASSEGPAGNQPQHF.

In the case of this clone: Other DNA variants within this sample encode the same CDR3. V is TRBV7-9 and J is TRBJ2-7; D not resolved. Germline lookup yields CDR1 SEHNR and CDR2 FQNEAQ (reference sequence). V lost 1 base and J 0 bases, leaving 7 bases between the germline ends. This CDR3 comprises 14 residues. CDR3 loop: CASSLGGGSYEQYF. The CDR3 DNA sequence: TGTGCCAGCAGCTTAGGTGGCGGCTCCTACGAGCAGTACTTC.

The V and J genes are TRBV6-5 and TRBJ2-1, with 13 nucleotides matching TRBD2. Per germline, CDR1 MNHEY and CDR2 SVGAGI. The CDR3 totals 15 residues. With 8 bases clipped from V and 3 bases from J, the junction kept 4 bases outside the gene matches. CDR3 amino acids: CASCWTSGGYNEQFF. CDR3 DNA: TGTGCCAGCTGCTGGACTAGCGGGGGCTACAATGAGCAGTTCTTC.

V is TRBV7-2 and J is TRBJ1-3; tentatively, D is TRBD1 (6 bases). CDR1 is SGHTA, CDR2 FQGNSA, per germline. V was trimmed by 5 bases and J by 0 bases, leaving 14 bases between them. This CDR3 has 16 amino acids. CDR3 sequence: CASSLSQGSSGNTIYF. CDR3 sequence (DNA): TGTGCCAGCAGCCTCTCCCAGGGGTCCTCTGGAAACACCATATATTTT.

For this clone: Relative to the germline gene, one junction end is altered; a read error may explain this. The genes are TRBV13 and TRBJ2-3; 14 bases map to TRBD2. The CDR3 covers 17 residues. The V gene's germline CDR1 is PRHDT and CDR2 FYEKMQ (reference sequence). CDR3 nucleotides: TGTGCCTGCAGCAAGGGAACTGGGACTAGCGGGGGAGATACGCAGTATTTT. Translated: CACSKGTGTSGGDTQYF.

This chain links TRBV27 with TRBJ1-6; TRBD1 is a possible D gene (5 bases). The germline gives CDR1 MNHEY, CDR2 SMNVEV (reference sequence). The CDR3 has 18 amino acids. Trimming pared 6 bases from V and 3 bases from J, leaving 21 bases between. CDR3 residues: CASSTRWGGTNYNSPLHF. The CDR3 DNA reads TGTGCCAGCAGCACCCGGTGGGGAGGGACGAACTATAATTCACCCCTCCACTTT.

The chain links TRBV7-9 to TRBJ1-2; the D gene is possibly TRBD1 (6 bases). V dropped 5 bases and J dropped 5 bases, with 15 bases sitting between them. The CDR3 length is 14 residues. Looked up from germline, CDR1 is SEHNR and CDR2 is FQNEAQ (reference sequence). CDR3 coding DNA: TGTGCCAGCAGCCTGGGCCAGGGGCCGTATGGCTACACCTTC. Its translation: CASSLGQGPYGYTF.

J is TRBJ2-7 and V is TRBV5-1; perhaps TRBD1 as D (6 bases). CDR1 is SGHRS and CDR2 is YFSETQ in the germline V gene. V was trimmed by 0 bases and J by 7 bases, leaving 17 bases between them. This CDR3 has 15 amino acids. The CDR3 sequence is CASSLETGAPGEQYF. CDR3 DNA: TGCGCCAGCAGCTTGGAGACAGGAGCCCCTGGGGAGCAGTACTTC.

V is TRBV4-1 and J is TRBJ1-1; TRBD1 agrees at 8 bases. V trimming: 3 bases; J trimming: 0 bases; junction bases outside the gene matches: 9. Germline lookup yields CDR1 MGHRA and CDR2 YSYEKL. This CDR3 spans 17 amino acids. CDR3 region: CASSHPRTGTVNTEAFF. In DNA form, the CDR3 reads TGCGCCAGCAGCCACCCCAGGACAGGGACGGTGAACACTGAAGCTTTCTTT.

The CDR3 loop reads CASSYSEDSGYTF. CDR3 in DNA: TGTGCCAGCAGTTACTCGGAGGACTCGGGCTACACCTTC. The rearrangement links TRBV6-6 to TRBJ1-2; no clear D. This CDR3 region has 13 residues. Trimming took 0 bases from V and 8 from J, leaving 10 bases between them. CDR1 is MNHNY and CDR2 is SVGAGI in the germline V gene (reference sequence).

This chain's CDR3 is CASSYSAAGAYGYTF. For the CDR3, the DNA is TGTGCCAGCAGTTACTCGGCCGCAGGGGCGTATGGCTACACCTTC. V usage is TRBV6-6 and J usage is TRBJ1-2, with D possibly TRBD1 on 6 matching bases. The CDR3 covers 15 residues. The germline V gene encodes CDR1 MNHNY and CDR2 SVGAGI (reference sequence). The V gene lost 0 bases and the J gene lost 5 bases, with 13 bases spanning the gap.

The CDR3 sequence is CASSRDRATEAFF. The DNA of the CDR3 is TGTGCCAGCAGTCGGGACAGGGCCACTGAAGCTTTCTTT. This chain links TRBV6-4 with TRBJ1-1, with 9 positions matching TRBD1. Germline CDR1 MRHNA, CDR2 SNTAGT. There are 13 residues in the CDR3. With V trimmed by 5 bases and J by 4 bases, 2 bases remained unmatched.

The chain joins TRBV3-1 (or the pseudogene TRBV3-2) to TRBJ1-1, with 8 bases lining up with TRBD1. From germline, CDR1 is LGHDT and CDR2 YNNKEL (reference sequence). The trim removed 2 bases at V and 5 bases at J, leaving 4 bases unmatched. This CDR3 comprises 14 residues. The CDR3 DNA reads as TGTGCCAGCAGCCAAATAACAGGGGGGACTGAAGCTTTCTTT. This gives the protein CASSQITGGTEAFF.

The CDR3 DNA reads as TGTGCCAGCAGCTTAGACAGGGAAAATGAGCAGTTCTTC. It is translated as CASSLDRENEQFF. The chain carries TRBV7-2 and TRBJ2-1, with a possible D match to TRBD1 (6 bases). V gave up 1 base and J gave up 7 bases, with 8 bases separating them. The CDR3 runs to 13 residues. From germline, CDR1 is SGHTA and CDR2 FQGNSA.

The chain links TRBV7-9 to TRBJ2-1; TRBD2 agrees at 8 bases. CDR1 is SEHNR and CDR2 is FQNEAQ in the germline V gene (reference sequence). CDR3 length: 14 amino acids. V shed 5 bases and J 6 bases; nucleotides not matched to a gene: 6. This chain's CDR3 is CASSTGLALNEQFF. CDR3 nucleotide sequence: TGTGCCAGCAGCACAGGACTAGCCCTCAATGAGCAGTTCTTC.

The chain couples TRBV18 to TRBJ2-1; 7 nucleotides line up with TRBD1. CDR3 size: 14 residues. The junction had 6 bases not matched to a gene; V was cut back by 1 base and J by 9 bases. Germline CDR1 KGHSH, CDR2 LQKENI. CDR3 DNA: TGTGCCAGCTCACCACGAGGGGGCAGAGGTGAGCAGTTCTTC. Encoded protein: CASSPRGGRGEQFF.

Sample share makes this clone medium-sized. The chain links TRBV5-1 to TRBJ2-3; D might be TRBD1 (5 bases). This CDR3 is 14 amino acids long. V was trimmed by 3 bases and J by 5 bases, leaving 13 bases between them. The germline CDR1 and CDR2 sequences are SGHRS and YFSETQ. The DNA for the CDR3 is TGCGCCAGCAGCTACCGACAGAGTCAAGATACGCAGTATTTT. Its protein product is CASSYRQSQDTQYF. Full variable domain (rest looked up from reference TRBV5-1 and TRBJ2-3): KAGVTQTPRYLIKTRGQQVTLSCSPISGHRSVSWYQQTPGQGLQFLFEYFSETQRNKGNFPGRFSGRQFSNSRSEMNVSTLELGDSALYLCASSYRQSQDTQYFGPGTRLTVL.

Written as DNA, the CDR3 is TGTGCCAGCTCACCCTCCTATGAGGGGGCGGGCACTGAAGCTTTCTTT. Protein product: CASSPSYEGAGTEAFF. V usage is TRBV18 and J usage is TRBJ1-1, with 7 bases identical to TRBD1. The CDR3 totals 16 residues. Germline V gene sequence: CDR1 KGHSH, CDR2 LQKENI. Trimming removed 3 bases from V and 4 bases from J; junction bases left unmatched: 11.

The chain is built from TRBV4-3 and TRBJ2-2; TRBD1 agrees at 8 bases. Per the germline V gene, CDR1 is LGHNA and CDR2 is YSLEER. Trimming at V came to 4 bases and at J to 1 base, leaving 2 bases not matched to a gene. The CDR3 consists of 15 residues. The CDR3 DNA follows: TGCGCCAGCAGCCTCGGACAGGGGAACACCGGGGAGCTGTTTTTT. It codes for CASSLGQGNTGELFF.

This clone was counted a few times. The chain uses TRBV5-6 and TRBJ1-2, with 8 bases lining up with TRBD1. The CDR3 totals 15 residues. The V segment lost 4 bases and the J segment 0 bases; nucleotides outside the gene matches: 5. Germline assignment: CDR1 SGHDT and CDR2 YYEEEE. The CDR3: CASSPGDRSNYGYTF. In DNA form, the CDR3 reads TGTGCCAGCAGCCCGGGGGACAGGTCTAACTATGGCTACACCTTC.

The chain carries TRBV11-2 and TRBJ2-7, with 8 bases aligning to TRBD2. Germline CDR1 is SGHAT and CDR2 is FQNNGV. This CDR3 comprises 15 residues. The ends lost 3 bases at V and 3 bases at J; junction bases unmatched: 7. CDR3 DNA: TGTGCCAGCAGCTTGGGGCGGGGGGTAAACTACGAGCAGTACTTC. Translation: CASSLGRGVNYEQYF.

This sequence joins TRBV27 and TRBJ1-5; no clear D gene. Trimming stripped 4 bases from V and 2 bases from J, with 9 bases between. This CDR3 contains 14 residues. Looked up from germline, CDR1 is MNHEY and CDR2 is SMNVEV (reference sequence). In DNA form, the CDR3 reads TGTGCCAGCAGTTCTCGGGTGGGCAATCAGCCCCAGCATTTT. It translates to CASSSRVGNQPQHF.

The chain carries TRBV11-2 and TRBJ1-6; 8 bases match TRBD1. Losses at the gene ends were 1 base for V and 10 bases for J; bases not matched to a gene: 6. Germline V CDR1 and CDR2: SGHAT, FQNNGV. This CDR3 spans 15 amino acids. CDR3 in DNA: TGTGCCAGCAGCTTAGTCCAGGGGGCCATGTCACCCCTCCACTTT. This translates into CASSLVQGAMSPLHF. The variable domain in full, with the rest retrieved from reference TRBV11-2 and TRBJ1-6, is EAGVAQSPRYKIIEKRQSVAFWCNPISGHATLYWYQQILGQGPKLLIQFQNNGVVDDSQLPKDRFSAERLKGVDSTLKIQPAKLEDSAVYLCASSLVQGAMSPLHFGNGTRLTVT.